The 11 T cell receptor beta chains below come from one sample, sequenced in a study of shared clonotypes between healthy human individuals. TCRdb's copy holds only in-frame clones and misses some; the assay was immunoSEQ multiplex PCR. The repertoire holds about 1.1 million clones, with about 80% as singletons. The sample consisted of memory CD4+ T cells from PBMCs. Subset in this sample: CD45RA-negative fraction. The receptor set was obtained from a man aged 18-30 years in good health. Some clones in this sample may be carry-over from other donors' samples.

This clone occurred many times. The chain carries TRBV27 and TRBJ2-3; 9 bases are a match to TRBD1. The J segment lost 2 bases and the V segment lost 8 bases, leaving 11 bases of the junction unmatched. Germline assignment: CDR1 MNHEY and CDR2 SMNVEV (reference sequence). The CDR3 totals 16 residues. The CDR3 region is CASGKQGARFTDTQYF. CDR3 DNA sequence: TGTGCCAGCGGAAAACAGGGGGCGCGTTTCACAGATACGCAGTATTTT.

This chain's CDR3 is CASSPSGYRADGYTF. For the CDR3, the DNA is TGTGCCAGCAGCCCTAGTGGGTATAGGGCAGACGGCTACACCTTC. J is TRBJ1-2 and V is TRBV7-2, with no clear D. V shed 5 bases and J shed 8 bases, with 21 bases lying between them. This CDR3 has 15 amino acids. Germline V CDR1 and CDR2: SGHTA, FQGNSA.

The chain couples TRBV5-4 to TRBJ2-3; D call uncertain. V lost 0 bases, J lost 3 bases, and 11 bases lay in between. This CDR3 spans 15 amino acids. The germline CDR1 and CDR2 sequences are SGHNT and YYREEE (reference sequence). CDR3: CASSLGAQQTDTQYF. Written as DNA, the CDR3 is TGTGCCAGCAGCTTGGGCGCCCAACAGACAGATACGCAGTATTTT.

The chain is built from TRBV2 and TRBJ2-5; D tentatively reads TRBD1 or TRBD2 (7 bases each). Looked up from germline, CDR1 is SNHLY and CDR2 is FYNNEI. V gave up 8 bases and J gave up 5 bases, with 24 bases separating them. This CDR3 comprises 16 residues. CDR3 residues: CASLPEGAGAGETQYF. As DNA, the CDR3 is TGTGCCAGCCTCCCCGAGGGGGCGGGAGCAGGGGAGACCCAGTACTTC.

A word on this clone: The identical CDR3 is also encoded by other nucleotide sequences in the sample. The V and J genes are TRBV5-1 and TRBJ1-1, with TRBD1 matching over 9 bases. This CDR3 is built from 13 residues. Germline V lookup: CDR1 SGHRS, CDR2 YFSETQ. V shed 1 base, J shed 6 bases, and the junction held 1 base outside the gene matches. CDR3 nucleotide sequence: TGCGCCAGCAGCTTGAGGGACAGGGCTGAAGCTTTCTTT. Encoded protein: CASSLRDRAEAFF.

The chain couples TRBV10-3 to TRBJ2-1; possible D gene TRBD2, 5 bases. Looked up from germline, CDR1 is ENHRY and CDR2 is SYGVKD. Trimming took off 0 bases at V and 5 bases at J, with 20 bases between the two ends. CDR3 length: 18 amino acids. The CDR3 DNA is TGTGCCATCAGTGAGTCTAGGGCTAGCCTGATGGTGGACAATGAGCAGTTCTTC. This translates into CAISESRASLMVDNEQFF.

This clone was seen a handful of times. As DNA, the CDR3 is TGTGCCAGCAGTCCCCAGTCGATAGGTTCGAAGCCCCAGCATTTT. Its protein is CASSPQSIGSKPQHF. V usage is TRBV28 and J usage is TRBJ1-5; no reliable D call. This CDR3 comprises 15 residues. Trimming took off 5 bases at V and 8 bases at J, with 19 bases between the two ends. Germline CDR1 is MDHEN and CDR2 is SYDVKM.

V usage is TRBV6-1 and J usage is TRBJ2-5; D is unclear. Germline V lookup: CDR1 MNHNS, CDR2 SASEGT. The CDR3 loop spans 14 amino acids. Trimming shortened V by 2 bases and J by 3 bases, and 10 bases separated the two germline ends. The CDR3 here is CASSETWPEETQYF. CDR3 nucleotide sequence: TGTGCCAGCAGTGAAACGTGGCCGGAAGAGACCCAGTACTTC.

The V and J genes are TRBV28 and TRBJ1-2; 11 bases fit TRBD1. The CDR3 is 17 residues long. Looked up from germline, CDR1 is MDHEN and CDR2 is SYDVKM. With 2 bases clipped from V and 4 bases from J, the junction kept 9 bases outside the gene matches. CDR3: CASSLGGQGAKLYGYTF. CDR3 bases: TGTGCCAGCAGTTTAGGTGGACAGGGGGCAAAACTCTATGGCTACACCTTC.

A few counts support this clone. The chain combines TRBV14 with TRBJ2-5; the D is unclear. Germline V gene data show CDR1 as SGHDN and CDR2 as FVKESK. The CDR3 loop spans 13 amino acids. The ends were cut back, 4 bases at V and 3 bases at J, with 9 bases in the middle. The CDR3 DNA reads TGTGCCAGCAGCCGGGTACAGAAAGAGACCCAGTACTTC. As protein: CASSRVQKETQYF.

The chain uses TRBV5-1 and TRBJ2-1; 8 nucleotides agree with TRBD2. The CDR3 is 16 amino acids. Per the germline V gene, CDR1 is SGHRS and CDR2 is YFSETQ. Losses at the gene ends were 6 bases for V and 6 bases for J; bases not matched to a gene: 14. The CDR3: CASTAPSGSLSNEQFF. CDR3 DNA sequence: TGCGCCAGCACCGCACCAAGCGGGAGTCTTAGCAATGAGCAGTTCTTC.